A single sample is the source of the 25 T cell receptor beta chains below, sequenced in a study of shared clonotypes between healthy human individuals. The method was immunoSEQ multiplex PCR; TCRdb's version includes in-frame clones alone and lacks a portion of them. Of about 92,000 clones listed, roughly three quarters were seen once; the top ten hold 50%. The sequenced sample consisted of memory CD8+ T cells sorted from blood. Subset reported: CD45RO+ cells pooled with CCR7-negative TemRA cells. These receptors were taken from a man younger than 45 in good health.

This clone was picked up many times. The J gene is TRBJ2-7, the V gene TRBV5-1; D might be TRBD2 (7 bases). The germline gives CDR1 SGHRS, CDR2 YFSETQ. V lost 1 base and J 3 bases, leaving 17 bases between the germline ends. The CDR3 covers 16 residues. The CDR3 bases are TGCGCCAGCAGCTTGTCTGCACAGGGAGGGGTCTACGAGCAGTACTTC. It translates to CASSLSAQGGVYEQYF.

This CDR3 reads CASSGWGNEQFF. The CDR3 region has the DNA TGCGCCAGCAGTGGTTGGGGGAATGAGCAGTTCTTC. The V gene is TRBV10-2, the J gene TRBJ2-1; D possibly uses TRBD1 or TRBD2 (5 bases each). The CDR3 has 12 amino acids. Germline CDR1 reads WSHSY; CDR2 reads SAAADI. Trimming pared 4 bases from V and 7 bases from J, leaving 8 bases between.

V gene TRBV19 combines with J gene TRBJ2-1, with 11 bases lining up with TRBD2. Germline assignment: CDR1 LNHDA and CDR2 SQIVND (reference sequence). The CDR3 extends over 17 amino acids. Trimming took 4 bases from V and 1 from J; bases not matched to a gene: 6. The CDR3 DNA reads TGTGCCAGTAGTAAACTAGCGGGAGATAGGTCCTACAATGAGCAGTTCTTC. Translating it yields CASSKLAGDRSYNEQFF.

The sample holds a few counts of this clone. This sequence joins TRBV5-1 and TRBJ1-2; 7 bases are shared with TRBD1. Germline trimming cut 3 bases from V and 6 bases from J; bases unmatched to any gene: 2. Germline V gene data show CDR1 as SGHRS and CDR2 as YFSETQ. The CDR3 runs 12 residues. The CDR3 region is CASSSGGHGYTF. The CDR3 DNA sequence: TGCGCCAGCAGCTCAGGGGGGCATGGCTACACCTTC.

This clone was picked up a small number of times. The CDR3 region has the DNA TGTGCCATCAGTGGGGGGGACAGCTCCTACGAGCAGTACTTC. It encodes CAISGGDSSYEQYF. This chain links TRBV10-3 with TRBJ2-7; the D gene is possibly TRBD1 (7 bases). The V end was cut by 4 bases, the J end by 0 bases, with 10 bases between. The germline gives CDR1 ENHRY, CDR2 SYGVKD. The CDR3 sequence is 14 residues long.

In this sample, this clone turned up a few times. The DNA for the CDR3 is TGTGCCAGCTCTGTCCTCTCCTACAATGAGCAGTTCTTC. Its protein product is CASSVLSYNEQFF. The chain combines TRBV2 with TRBJ2-1, with D unclear. Between the trimmed V and J ends, which lost 8 bases and 0 bases, there was a span of 8 bases. This CDR3 is 13 amino acids long. CDR1 and CDR2 (germline): SNHLY, FYNNEI.

V is TRBV7-9 and J is TRBJ2-4; perhaps TRBD2 as D (5 bases). V lost 6 bases to trimming and J lost 0 bases, with 18 bases between them. Per the germline V gene, CDR1 is SEHNR and CDR2 is FQNEAQ (reference sequence). The CDR3 contains 17 residues. In nucleotides, the CDR3 is TGTGCCAGCAGTATAACAACCGACGGACTAGCCAAAAACATTCAGTACTTC. Amino acid sequence: CASSITTDGLAKNIQYF.

The chain links TRBV27 to TRBJ2-1; 10 bases are shared with TRBD2. There are 19 residues in the CDR3. J lost 0 bases, V lost 5 bases, and 13 bases had no gene match. Germline values: CDR1 MNHEY, CDR2 SMNVEV (reference sequence). DNA of the CDR3: TGTGCCAGCAGTGGCACCGGGACTAGCGAAAGGAGCTCCTACAATGAGCAGTTCTTC. As protein: CASSGTGTSERSSYNEQFF.

The V and J genes are TRBV19 and TRBJ1-2; 8 positions match TRBD1. V dropped 5 bases and J dropped 3; count of bases not matched to a gene: 2. Germline CDR1 and CDR2: LNHDA and SQIVND (reference sequence). The CDR3 is 13 residues long. The CDR3 protein is CASSPGQDYGYTF. DNA of the CDR3: TGTGCCAGTAGTCCGGGACAGGACTATGGCTACACCTTC.

This rearrangement joins TRBV5-1 to TRBJ1-1, with no clear D. V lost 5 bases and J 1 base, leaving 18 bases between the germline ends. This CDR3 is 16 amino acids long. The germline V gene encodes CDR1 SGHRS and CDR2 YFSETQ. The CDR3 bases are TGCGCCAGCAGACCTCTCGAGGGATTGAGGAACACTGAAGCTTTCTTT. Translating gives CASRPLEGLRNTEAFF.

This clone has ten or more counts. V and J are TRBV5-4 and TRBJ2-5, with 7 bases that match TRBD2. Germline-derived CDR1 and CDR2 are SGHNT and YYREEE (reference sequence). This CDR3 is built from 13 residues. With 0 bases clipped from V and 10 bases from J, the junction kept 6 bases outside the gene matches. The CDR3 region has the DNA TGTGCCAGCAGCTTGGGGGATAGCGGGTTCCAGTACTTC. It specifies CASSLGDSGFQYF. Full variable domain (remainder filled in from reference TRBV5-4 and TRBJ2-5): ETGVTQSPTHLIKTRGQQVTLRCSSQSGHNTVSWYQQALGQGPQFIFQYYREEENGRGNFPPRFSGLQFPNYSSELNVNALELDDSALYLCASSLGDSGFQYFGPGTRLLVL.

This clone was picked up a small number of times. The rearrangement uses TRBV5-1 and TRBJ1-1; 7 bases fit TRBD1. The CDR3 contains 14 residues. CDR1 is SGHRS and CDR2 is YFSETQ in the germline V gene. With 3 bases clipped from V and 6 bases from J, the junction kept 8 bases outside the gene matches. CDR3 DNA sequence: TGCGCCAGCAGCTATACAGGGGTTGAAGCTGAAGCTTTCTTT. It is translated as CASSYTGVEAEAFF.

The CDR3 nucleotides are TGCGCCAGCAGCCAAATTTCTAGCGGGGGGGATGAGCAGTTCTTC. It yields the protein CASSQISSGGDEQFF. The chain employs TRBV4-3 and TRBJ2-1, with 12 bases that match TRBD2. After removal of 2 bases from V and 8 bases from J, the junction contained 4 bases not matched to a gene. CDR3 size: 15 residues. The germline gives CDR1 LGHNA, CDR2 YSLEER.

The chain carries TRBV19 and TRBJ2-3; a weak D match, TRBD1 (5 bases). The CDR3 has 16 residues. Germline assignment: CDR1 LNHDA and CDR2 SQIVND (reference sequence). V was cut by 6 bases and J by 5 bases, with 21 bases left in between. Here the CDR3 reads CASRNQTAPSQDTQYF. The DNA for the CDR3 is TGTGCCAGTAGGAACCAGACAGCGCCGAGTCAAGATACGCAGTATTTT.

V usage is TRBV7-9 and J usage is TRBJ1-3; D gene unclear. This CDR3 has 13 amino acids. Per the germline V gene, CDR1 is SEHNR and CDR2 is FQNEAQ (reference sequence). V was shortened by 5 bases and J by 2 bases, with 7 bases between the two germline ends. CDR3 loop: CASSASAGNTIYF. The CDR3 coding sequence is TGTGCCAGCAGCGCCTCCGCTGGAAACACCATATATTTT.

The rearrangement uses TRBV15 and TRBJ2-1; 10 positions match TRBD2. CDR1 is LNHNV and CDR2 is YYDKDF in the germline V gene (reference sequence). The CDR3 is 17 amino acids. The ends lost 0 bases at V and 5 bases at J; junction bases unmatched: 7. The CDR3 nucleotides read TGTGCCACCAGCAGAGATCGGGGGACTAGCGCTCACAATGAGCAGTTCTTC. This sequence encodes CATSRDRGTSAHNEQFF.

A word on this clone: A much larger clone sits a single nucleotide away, making a read error possible. This chain connects TRBV7-9 to TRBJ1-1; D not resolved. This CDR3 is 12 amino acids long. V gave up 5 bases and J gave up 0 bases, with 4 bases separating them. The germline V gene encodes CDR1 SEHNR and CDR2 FQNEAQ (reference sequence). CDR3: CASSLVNTEAFF. The CDR3 DNA reads as TGTGCCAGCAGCCTCGTGAACACTGAAGCTTTCTTT.

The rearrangement uses TRBV7-2 and TRBJ2-5; D tentatively fits TRBD1 or TRBD2 (5 bases each). The CDR3 sequence is 15 residues long. V was clipped by 5 bases and J by 3 bases, with 16 bases between them. From germline, CDR1 is SGHTA and CDR2 FQGNSA. The CDR3 sequence is CASSPRGFPEETQYF. The DNA for the CDR3 is TGTGCCAGCAGCCCCCGGGGCTTTCCAGAAGAGACCCAGTACTTC.

The genes are TRBV18 and TRBJ2-7, with D possibly being TRBD1 or TRBD2 (5 bases each). This CDR3 is built from 15 residues. V was clipped by 3 bases and J by 2 bases, with 14 bases between them. Germline values: CDR1 KGHSH, CDR2 LQKENI. This CDR3 is CASSPLGDHTYEQYF. DNA for the CDR3: TGTGCCAGCTCACCTCTGGGGGACCATACCTACGAGCAGTACTTC.

The chain links TRBV5-6 to TRBJ2-1; no reliable D call. This CDR3 has 11 amino acids. CDR1 and CDR2 (germline): SGHDT, YYEEEE. The V and J ends lost 4 bases and 6 bases respectively, with 5 bases between them. As DNA, the CDR3 is TGTGCCAGCAGCCGGATCAATGAGCAGTTCTTC. This encodes CASSRINEQFF.

This chain joins TRBV28 and TRBJ2-4; TRBD2 aligns across 11 bases. V shed 6 bases, J shed 2 bases, and the junction held 9 bases outside the gene matches. Germline V gene sequence: CDR1 MDHEN, CDR2 SYDVKM. The CDR3 has 17 amino acids. The CDR3 DNA follows: TGTGCCAGCAGCCTCACCCGACTAGCGGGAACCAAAAACATTCAGTACTTC. Translating it yields CASSLTRLAGTKNIQYF.

The chain joins TRBV5-6 to TRBJ2-7; D unresolved. Trimming stripped 1 base from V and 2 bases from J, with 13 bases between. Germline V CDR1 and CDR2: SGHDT, YYEEEE. The CDR3 totals 15 residues. CDR3 coding DNA: TGTGCCAGCAGCTTGTCGTATCGGCAAACCTACGAGCAGTACTTC. Translation: CASSLSYRQTYEQYF.

This clone was counted a few times. V usage is TRBV21-1 and J usage is TRBJ2-3; the D call of TRBD2 is as the table states it, not checked on the DNA. TRBV21-1 corresponds to a pseudogene. CDR3 length: 19 amino acids. As DNA, the CDR3 is TGTGCCAGCAGCCAAAAACTAGCGGTCATCACAAAAAGGACAGATACGCAGTATTTT. It translates to CASSQKLAVITKRTDTQYF.

V and J are TRBV10-2 and TRBJ2-7; TRBD2 is a possible D gene (6 bases). CDR3 size: 16 residues. Looked up from germline, CDR1 is WSHSY and CDR2 is SAAADI. The ends were cut back, 7 bases at V and 2 bases at J, with 21 bases in the middle. This CDR3 reads CASMERQDYDAYEQYF. In DNA form, the CDR3 reads TGCGCCAGCATGGAGAGGCAGGACTACGACGCCTACGAGCAGTACTTC.

This clone was counted a single time. The rearrangement uses TRBV19 and TRBJ1-2; no reliable D call. Germline V lookup: CDR1 LNHDA, CDR2 SQIVND (reference sequence). The V gene lost 2 bases and the J gene lost 1 base, with 8 bases spanning the gap. There are 14 residues in the CDR3. The CDR3 reads CASSINGDNYGYTF. The CDR3 region has the DNA TGTGCCAGTAGTATAAACGGGGATAACTATGGCTACACCTTC.